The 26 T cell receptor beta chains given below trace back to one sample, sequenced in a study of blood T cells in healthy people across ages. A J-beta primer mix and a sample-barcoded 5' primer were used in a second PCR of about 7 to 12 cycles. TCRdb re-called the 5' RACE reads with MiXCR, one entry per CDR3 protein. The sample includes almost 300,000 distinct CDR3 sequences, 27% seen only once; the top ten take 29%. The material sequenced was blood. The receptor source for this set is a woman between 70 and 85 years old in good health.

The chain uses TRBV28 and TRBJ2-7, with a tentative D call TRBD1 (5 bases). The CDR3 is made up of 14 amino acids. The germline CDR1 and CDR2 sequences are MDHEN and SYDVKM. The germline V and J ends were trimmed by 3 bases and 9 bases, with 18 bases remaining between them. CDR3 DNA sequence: TGTGCCAGCAGTTTTGGGCAGGGTAGGGGCGGGCAGTACTTC. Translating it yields CASSFGQGRGGQYF. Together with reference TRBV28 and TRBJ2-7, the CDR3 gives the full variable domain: DVKVTQSSRYLVKRTGEKVFLECVQDMDHENMFWYRQDPGLGLRLIYFSYDVKMKEKGDIPEGYSVSREKKERFSLILESASTNQTSMYLCASSFGQGRGGQYFGPGTRLTVT.

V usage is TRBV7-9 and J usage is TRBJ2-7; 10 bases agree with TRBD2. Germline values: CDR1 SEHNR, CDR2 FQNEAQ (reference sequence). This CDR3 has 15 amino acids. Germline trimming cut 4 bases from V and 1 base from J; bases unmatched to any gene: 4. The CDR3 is CASSSSGSVSYEQYF. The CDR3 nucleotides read TGTGCCAGCAGCTCTAGCGGGAGTGTATCCTACGAGCAGTACTTC.

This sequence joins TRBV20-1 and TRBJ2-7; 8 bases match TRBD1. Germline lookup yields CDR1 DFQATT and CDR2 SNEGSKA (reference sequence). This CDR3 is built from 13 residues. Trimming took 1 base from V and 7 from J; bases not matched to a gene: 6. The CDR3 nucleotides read TGCAGTGCTAGAGGGACAGGGTCTCAGGAGCAGTACTTC. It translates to CSARGTGSQEQYF.

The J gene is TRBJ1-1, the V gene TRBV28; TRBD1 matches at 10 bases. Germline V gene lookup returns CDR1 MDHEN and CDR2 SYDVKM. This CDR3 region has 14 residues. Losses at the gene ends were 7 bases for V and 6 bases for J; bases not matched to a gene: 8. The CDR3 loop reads CASIGTGESAEAFF. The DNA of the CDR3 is TGTGCCAGCATCGGGACAGGGGAAAGCGCTGAAGCTTTCTTT.

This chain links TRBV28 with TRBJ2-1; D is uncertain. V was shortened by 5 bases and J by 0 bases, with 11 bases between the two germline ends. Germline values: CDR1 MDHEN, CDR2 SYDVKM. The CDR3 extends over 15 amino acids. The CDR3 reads CASSSLRSSYNEQFF. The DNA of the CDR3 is TGTGCCAGCAGTAGTCTCCGGAGCTCCTACAATGAGCAGTTCTTC.

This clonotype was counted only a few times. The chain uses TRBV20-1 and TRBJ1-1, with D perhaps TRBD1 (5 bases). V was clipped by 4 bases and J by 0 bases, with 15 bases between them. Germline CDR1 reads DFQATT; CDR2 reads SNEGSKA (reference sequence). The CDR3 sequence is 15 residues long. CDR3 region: CSAIRRRGMNTEAFF. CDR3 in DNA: TGCAGTGCTATTCGAAGAAGGGGAATGAACACTGAAGCTTTCTTT.

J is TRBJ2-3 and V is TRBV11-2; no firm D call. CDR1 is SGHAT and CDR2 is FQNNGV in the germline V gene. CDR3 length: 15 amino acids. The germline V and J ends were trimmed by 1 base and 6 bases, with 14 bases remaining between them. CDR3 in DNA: TGTGCCAGCAGCTTAGGGAGTTCTACGACCGATACGCAGTATTTT. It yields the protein CASSLGSSTTDTQYF.

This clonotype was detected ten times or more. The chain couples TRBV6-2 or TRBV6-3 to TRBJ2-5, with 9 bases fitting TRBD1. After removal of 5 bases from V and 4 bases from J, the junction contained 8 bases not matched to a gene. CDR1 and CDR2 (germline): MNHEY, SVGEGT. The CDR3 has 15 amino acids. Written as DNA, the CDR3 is TGTGCCAGCAGTCTAACGGACAGGGGAGGAGAGACCCAGTACTTC. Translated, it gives CASSLTDRGGETQYF.

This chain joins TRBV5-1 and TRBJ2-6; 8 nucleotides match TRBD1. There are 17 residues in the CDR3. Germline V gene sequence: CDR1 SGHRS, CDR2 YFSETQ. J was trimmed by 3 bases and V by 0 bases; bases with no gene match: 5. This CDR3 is CASSLEVRGLGANVLTF. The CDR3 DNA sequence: TGCGCCAGCAGCTTGGAGGTCAGGGGGCTTGGGGCCAACGTCCTGACTTTC.

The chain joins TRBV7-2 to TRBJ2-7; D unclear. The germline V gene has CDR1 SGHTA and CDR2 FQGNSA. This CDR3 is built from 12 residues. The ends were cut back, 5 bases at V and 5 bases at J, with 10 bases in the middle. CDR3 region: CASSPHPHEQYF. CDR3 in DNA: TGTGCCAGCAGCCCCCATCCCCACGAGCAGTACTTC. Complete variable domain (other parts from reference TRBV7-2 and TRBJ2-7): GAGVSQSPSNKVTEKGKDVELRCDPISGHTALYWYRQSLGQGLEFLIYFQGNSAPDKSGLPSDRFSAERTGGSVSTLTIQRTQQEDSAVYLCASSPHPHEQYFGPGTRLTVT.

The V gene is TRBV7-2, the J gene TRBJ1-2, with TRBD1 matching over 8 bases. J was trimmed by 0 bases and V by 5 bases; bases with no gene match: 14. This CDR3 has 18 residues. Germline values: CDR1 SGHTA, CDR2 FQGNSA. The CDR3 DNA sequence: TGTGCCAGCAGCCCCCGCTTTGGGACAGGCGGAGCTAACTATGGCTACACCTTC. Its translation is CASSPRFGTGGANYGYTF.

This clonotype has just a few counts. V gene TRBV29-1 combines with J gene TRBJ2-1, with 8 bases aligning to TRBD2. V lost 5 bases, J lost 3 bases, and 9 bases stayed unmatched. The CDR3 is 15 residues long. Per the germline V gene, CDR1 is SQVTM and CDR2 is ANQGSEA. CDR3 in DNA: TGCAGCGTTTCGGGGGGGGGAGGGCACTACAATGAGCAGTTCTTC. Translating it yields CSVSGGGGHYNEQFF.

In DNA form, the CDR3 reads TGTGCCAGCAGGGATTATGGACAGGGGAAATCTTTCTTT. Its translation: CASRDYGQGKSFF. V usage is TRBV2 and J usage is TRBJ1-1; 9 bases agree with TRBD1. Trimming took 6 bases from V and 12 from J; bases not matched to a gene: 11. The CDR3 totals 13 residues. Germline-derived CDR1 and CDR2 are SNHLY and FYNNEI.

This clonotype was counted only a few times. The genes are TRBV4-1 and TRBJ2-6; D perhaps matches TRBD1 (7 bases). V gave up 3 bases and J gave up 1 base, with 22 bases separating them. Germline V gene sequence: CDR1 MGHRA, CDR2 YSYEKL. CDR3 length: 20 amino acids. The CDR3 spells CASSQILVAGGTSGANVLTF. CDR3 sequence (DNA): TGCGCCAGCAGCCAGATTTTAGTGGCAGGGGGGACTTCTGGGGCCAACGTCCTGACTTTC.

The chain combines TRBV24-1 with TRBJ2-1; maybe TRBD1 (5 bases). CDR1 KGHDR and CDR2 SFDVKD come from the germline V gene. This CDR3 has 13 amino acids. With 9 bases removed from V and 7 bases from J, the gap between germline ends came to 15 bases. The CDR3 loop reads CATRPPKGNEQFF. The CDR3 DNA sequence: TGTGCCACCCGCCCACCGAAGGGGAATGAGCAGTTCTTC.

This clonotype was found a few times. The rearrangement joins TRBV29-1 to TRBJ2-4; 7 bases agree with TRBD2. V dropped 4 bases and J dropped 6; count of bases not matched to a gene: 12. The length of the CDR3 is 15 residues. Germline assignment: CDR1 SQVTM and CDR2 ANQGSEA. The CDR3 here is CSVGISGLSVNIQYF. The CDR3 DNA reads TGCAGCGTTGGGATTAGCGGGTTGAGTGTAAACATTCAGTACTTC.

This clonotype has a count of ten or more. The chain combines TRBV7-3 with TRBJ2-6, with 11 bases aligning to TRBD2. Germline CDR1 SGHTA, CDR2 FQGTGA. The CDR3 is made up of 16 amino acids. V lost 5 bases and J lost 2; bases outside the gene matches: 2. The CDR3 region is CASSQLAGAGANVLTF. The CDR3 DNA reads TGTGCCAGCAGCCAACTAGCGGGAGCTGGGGCCAACGTCCTGACTTTC.

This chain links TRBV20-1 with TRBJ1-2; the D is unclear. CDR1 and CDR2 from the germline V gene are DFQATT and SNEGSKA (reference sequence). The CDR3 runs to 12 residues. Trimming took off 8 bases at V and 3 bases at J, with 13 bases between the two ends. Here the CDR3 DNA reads TGCAGTCCCGCGGTTGGGGACTATGGCTACACCTTC. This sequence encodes CSPAVGDYGYTF.

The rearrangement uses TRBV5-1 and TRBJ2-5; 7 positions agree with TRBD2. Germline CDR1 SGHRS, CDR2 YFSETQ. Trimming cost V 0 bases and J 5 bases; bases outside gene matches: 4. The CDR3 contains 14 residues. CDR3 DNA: TGCGCCAGCAGCTTGGCCGGGGGGAAGGAGACCCAGTACTTC. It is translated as CASSLAGGKETQYF.

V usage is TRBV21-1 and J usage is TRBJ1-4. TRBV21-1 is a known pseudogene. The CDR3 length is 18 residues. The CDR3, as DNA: TGTGCCAGCAGCAAAGTGGGCAGCGCAGTTACAACTAATGAAAAACTGTTTTTT. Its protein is CASSKVGSAVTTNEKLFF.

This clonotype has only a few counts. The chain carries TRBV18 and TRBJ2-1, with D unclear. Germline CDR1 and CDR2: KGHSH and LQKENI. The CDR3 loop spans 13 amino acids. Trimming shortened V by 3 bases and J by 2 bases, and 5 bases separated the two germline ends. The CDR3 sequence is CASSPDAYNEQFF. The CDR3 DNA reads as TGTGCCAGCTCACCCGATGCCTACAATGAGCAGTTCTTC.

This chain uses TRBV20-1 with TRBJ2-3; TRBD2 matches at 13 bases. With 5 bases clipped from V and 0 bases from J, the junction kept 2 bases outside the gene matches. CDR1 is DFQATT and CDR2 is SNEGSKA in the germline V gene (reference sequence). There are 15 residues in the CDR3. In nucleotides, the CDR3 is TGCAGTGCTCAGGGACTAGCGGGGAGCACAGATACGCAGTATTTT. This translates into CSAQGLAGSTDTQYF.

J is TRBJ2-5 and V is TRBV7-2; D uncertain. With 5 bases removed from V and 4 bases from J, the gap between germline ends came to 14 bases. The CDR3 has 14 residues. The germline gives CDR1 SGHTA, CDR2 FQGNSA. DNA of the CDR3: TGTGCCAGCAGCCAAACTACCTTGGGAGAGACCCAGTACTTC. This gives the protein CASSQTTLGETQYF.

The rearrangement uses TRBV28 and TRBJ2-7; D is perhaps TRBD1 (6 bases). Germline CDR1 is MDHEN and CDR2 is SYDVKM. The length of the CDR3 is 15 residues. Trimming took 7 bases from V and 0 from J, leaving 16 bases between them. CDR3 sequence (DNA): TGTGCCAGCATCTCCCCAAACAGGGACTCCTACGAGCAGTACTTC. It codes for CASISPNRDSYEQYF.

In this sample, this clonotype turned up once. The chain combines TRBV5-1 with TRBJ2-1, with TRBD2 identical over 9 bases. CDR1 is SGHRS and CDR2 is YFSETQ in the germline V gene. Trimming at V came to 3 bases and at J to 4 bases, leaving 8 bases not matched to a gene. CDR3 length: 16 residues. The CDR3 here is CASSWSGTSRYNEQFF. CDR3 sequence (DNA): TGCGCCAGCAGCTGGTCCGGGACTAGCCGGTACAATGAGCAGTTCTTC.

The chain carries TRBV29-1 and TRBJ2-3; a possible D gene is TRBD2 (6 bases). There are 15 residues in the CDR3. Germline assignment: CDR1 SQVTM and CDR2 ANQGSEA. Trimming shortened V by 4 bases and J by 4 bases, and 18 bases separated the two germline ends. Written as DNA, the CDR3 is TGCAGCGTTGTCGGGATATCGGGAGCGCCAGATACGCAGTATTTT. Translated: CSVVGISGAPDTQYF.